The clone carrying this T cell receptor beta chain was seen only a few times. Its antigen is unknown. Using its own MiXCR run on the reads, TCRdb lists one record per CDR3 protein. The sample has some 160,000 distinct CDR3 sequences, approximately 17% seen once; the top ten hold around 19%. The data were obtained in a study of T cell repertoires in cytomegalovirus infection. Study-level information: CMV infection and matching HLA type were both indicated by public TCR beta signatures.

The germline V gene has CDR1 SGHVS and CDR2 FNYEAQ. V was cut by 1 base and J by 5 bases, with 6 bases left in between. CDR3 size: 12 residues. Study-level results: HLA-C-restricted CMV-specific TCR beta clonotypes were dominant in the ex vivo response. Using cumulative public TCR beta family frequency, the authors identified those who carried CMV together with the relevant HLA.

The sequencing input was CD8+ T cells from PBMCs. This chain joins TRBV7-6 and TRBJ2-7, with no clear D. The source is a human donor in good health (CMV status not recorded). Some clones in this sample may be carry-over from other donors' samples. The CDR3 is CASSLVENEQYF. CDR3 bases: TGTGCCAGCAGCTTAGTCGAGAACGAGCAGTACTTC.